These 27 T cell receptor beta chains were sequenced from one sample in a study of neoadjuvant anti-PD-1 for oral cavity cancer. Profiling relied on immunoSEQ multiplex PCR, and the TCRdb table lists in-frame clones only, not all of them. Of around 60,000 clones in the sample, more than 60% were seen once. The material was PBMCs, obtained before nivolumab (anti-PD-1) treatment. Receptor source: a person aged 35-79 years with oral cavity squamous cell carcinoma.

Notes on this clone: Mismatch with germline at one junction end may stem from a read error. This chain links TRBV5-1 with TRBJ1-2, with TRBD1 matching over 8 bases. The germline V gene encodes CDR1 SGHRS and CDR2 YFSETQ. The CDR3 has 15 residues. CDR3 DNA: TGTGCCAGCAGCTTGGGCCACAGGGGGATCTATGGCTACACCTTC. Its translation is CASSLGHRGIYGYTF.

The CDR3 DNA follows: TGTGCCAGCTCACCCCGGGGTAGGAGCAACAATTCACCCCTCCACTTT. The encoded protein is CASSPRGRSNNSPLHF. The chain is built from TRBV18 and TRBJ1-6; no reliable D call. The germline V gene encodes CDR1 KGHSH and CDR2 LQKENI. Trimming left V 3 bases short and J 7 bases short, with 16 bases between. There are 16 residues in the CDR3. Complete variable domain (other parts from reference TRBV18 and TRBJ1-6): NAGVMQNPRHLVRRRGQEARLRCSPMKGHSHVYWYRQLPEEGLKFMVYLQKENIIDESGMPKERFSAEFPKEGPSILRIQQVVRGDSAAYFCASSPRGRSNNSPLHFGNGTRLTVT.

The table lists this clone with many counts. The chain employs TRBV6-1 and TRBJ1-5; possible D gene TRBD1, 6 bases. Germline lookup yields CDR1 MNHNS and CDR2 SASEGT. V was cut by 4 bases and J by 7 bases, with 11 bases left in between. The CDR3 covers 13 residues. CDR3 loop: CASSAGADQPQHF. Here the CDR3 DNA reads TGTGCCAGCAGTGCAGGGGCGGACCAGCCCCAGCATTTT.

The chain carries TRBV18 and TRBJ2-7; 7 bases align to TRBD1. Unmatched junction bases numbered 18, after V lost 6 bases and J lost 7 bases. This CDR3 contains 16 residues. Germline assignment: CDR1 KGHSH and CDR2 LQKENI. In nucleotides, the CDR3 is TGTGCCAGCTCTCTAGGGCCGCAGGGGACAGTGGCGGAGCAGTACTTC. Its protein is CASSLGPQGTVAEQYF. The entire variable domain, with the rest obtained from reference TRBV18 and TRBJ2-7, is as follows: NAGVMQNPRHLVRRRGQEARLRCSPMKGHSHVYWYRQLPEEGLKFMVYLQKENIIDESGMPKERFSAEFPKEGPSILRIQQVVRGDSAAYFCASSLGPQGTVAEQYFGPGTRLTVT.

This clone was picked up a small number of times. This chain connects TRBV11-2 to TRBJ2-1; D is unresolved. This CDR3 spans 13 amino acids. Germline V CDR1 and CDR2: SGHAT, FQNNGV. The V end lost 5 bases, the J end lost 3 bases, and 8 bases lay between the germline ends. The CDR3, as DNA: TGTGCCAGCAGCCCTCCGGGCTACAATGAGCAGTTCTTC. As protein: CASSPPGYNEQFF.

The V and J genes are TRBV11-2 and TRBJ2-2; TRBD2 agrees at 9 bases. This CDR3 is built from 16 residues. V was pared by 3 bases and J by 1 base, with 3 bases of the junction left unmatched. Germline CDR1 is SGHAT and CDR2 is FQNNGV. The CDR3 DNA reads as TGTGCCAGCAGCTTTGGACTAGCGAGGAACACCGGGGAGCTGTTTTTT. It specifies CASSFGLARNTGELFF. Supplemented by reference TRBV11-2 and TRBJ2-2, the full variable domain reads EAGVAQSPRYKIIEKRQSVAFWCNPISGHATLYWYQQILGQGPKLLIQFQNNGVVDDSQLPKDRFSAERLKGVDSTLKIQPAKLEDSAVYLCASSFGLARNTGELFFGEGSRLTVL.

The chain joins TRBV2 to TRBJ1-1; D is unclear. Per germline, CDR1 SNHLY and CDR2 FYNNEI. V lost 2 bases, J lost 0 bases, and 4 bases lay in between. The CDR3 is made up of 13 amino acids. CDR3 loop: CASSERVNTEAFF. The DNA for the CDR3 is TGTGCCAGCAGTGAAAGGGTGAACACTGAAGCTTTCTTT.

V is TRBV6-6 and J is TRBJ1-5, with D perhaps TRBD1 (5 bases). Trimming shortened V by 5 bases and J by 5 bases, and 19 bases separated the two germline ends. Per the germline V gene, CDR1 is MNHNY and CDR2 is SVGAGI (reference sequence). The CDR3 extends over 16 amino acids. CDR3 sequence: CASSPRDRSLDQPQHF. DNA of the CDR3: TGTGCCAGCAGTCCCCGGGACCGCTCACTTGATCAGCCCCAGCATTTT.

The chain links TRBV21-1 to TRBJ2-7; TRBD2 is the table's D call and was not checked against the DNA. TRBV21-1 is reported as a pseudogene. CDR3 size: 21 residues. The DNA for the CDR3 is TGTGCCAGCAGCAAACGGTGCACTAGCGGGAGGGGATCCATAATAGTATACGAGCAGTACTTC. This encodes CASSKRCTSGRGSIIVYEQYF.

This clone was observed a single time. This chain uses TRBV7-2 with TRBJ2-2; D gene unclear. Germline assignment: CDR1 SGHTA and CDR2 FQGNSA. The CDR3 covers 15 residues. Trimming took 1 base from V and 6 from J, leaving 12 bases between them. The chain's CDR3 is CASSLVRSTAGELFF. In DNA, the CDR3 is TGTGCCAGCAGCTTAGTCCGGTCGACGGCCGGGGAGCTGTTTTTT.

CDR3 sequence: CSVVSQGGTEAFF. The CDR3 bases are TGCAGCGTTGTCAGTCAGGGAGGCACTGAAGCTTTCTTT. The chain has TRBV29-1 and TRBJ1-1; possibly TRBD1 for D (5 bases). The V gene's germline CDR1 is SQVTM and CDR2 ANQGSEA. V was cut by 4 bases and J by 4 bases, with 13 bases left in between. CDR3 length: 13 residues. The full variable domain, completed using reference TRBV29-1 and TRBJ1-1, is SAVISQKPSRDICQRGTSLTIQCQVDSQVTMMFWYRQQPGQSLTLIATANQGSEATYESGFVIDKFPISRPNLTFSTLTVSNMSPEDSSIYLCSVVSQGGTEAFFGQGTRLTVV.

The chain couples TRBV5-1 to TRBJ1-3, with TRBD1 identical over 8 bases. Losses at the gene ends were 0 bases for V and 2 bases for J; bases not matched to a gene: 4. Germline V CDR1 and CDR2: SGHRS, YFSETQ. The length of the CDR3 is 16 residues. The CDR3 DNA follows: TGCGCCAGCAGCTTGGGACAGGGGAGAACTGGAAACACCATATATTTT. Its translation: CASSLGQGRTGNTIYF.

J is TRBJ1-2 and V is TRBV27, with D hard to call. The CDR3 spans 15 residues. Trimming took off 3 bases at V and 8 bases at J, with 19 bases between the two ends. Germline CDR1 is MNHEY and CDR2 is SMNVEV (reference sequence). The CDR3 sequence is CASSLSNKPSVGYTF. In nucleotides, the CDR3 is TGTGCCAGCAGTTTGAGTAATAAACCCTCCGTCGGCTACACCTTC.

The gene calls are TRBV6-6 and TRBJ2-1; D ambiguous. V lost 0 bases and J 7 bases, leaving 4 bases between the germline ends. The CDR3 has 12 residues. Germline V gene data show CDR1 as MNHNY and CDR2 as SVGAGI (reference sequence). The CDR3 is CASSYSRNEQFF. As DNA, the CDR3 is TGTGCCAGCAGTTACTCCCGGAATGAGCAGTTCTTC.

The chain has TRBV19 and TRBJ2-1; D perhaps matches TRBD2 (5 bases). The V end was cut by 3 bases, the J end by 7 bases, with 19 bases between. The CDR3 consists of 16 residues. Germline-derived CDR1 and CDR2 are LNHDA and SQIVND (reference sequence). The CDR3 protein is CASSMLLGVTGNEQFF. Written as DNA, the CDR3 is TGTGCCAGTAGTATGCTTCTCGGAGTGACGGGGAATGAGCAGTTCTTC.

This clone came up once. The chain carries TRBV10-2 and TRBJ1-1; 9 positions match TRBD1. Germline trimming cut 6 bases from V and 9 bases from J; bases unmatched to any gene: 2. The CDR3 length is 11 residues. Germline CDR1 is WSHSY and CDR2 is SAAADI. CDR3 DNA: TGCGCCAGCAGGGGACAGGGAAAAGCTTTCTTT. This translates into CASRGQGKAFF.

This sequence joins TRBV4-1 and TRBJ1-2; the D gene is possibly TRBD1 (5 bases). Trimming cost V 6 bases and J 4 bases, with 15 bases left between them. The CDR3 contains 14 residues. Germline loops: CDR1 MGHRA, CDR2 YSYEKL. The CDR3 is CASSTRDASYGYTF. The CDR3 DNA reads as TGCGCCAGCAGTACCAGGGACGCGAGCTATGGCTACACCTTC.

The rearrangement joins TRBV10-3 to TRBJ1-3; a weak D match, TRBD1 (5 bases). CDR1 and CDR2 (germline): ENHRY, SYGVKD. V was cut by 6 bases and J by 4 bases, with 10 bases left in between. This CDR3 is built from 13 residues. The CDR3 DNA reads as TGTGCCATCAGCCAGGGAGGGGGAAACACCATATATTTT. It specifies CAISQGGGNTIYF.

The V call is TRBV19, the J call TRBJ1-2, with TRBD1 matching over 8 bases. The CDR3 has 15 amino acids. With V trimmed by 1 base and J by 4 bases, 5 bases remained unmatched. CDR1 is LNHDA, CDR2 SQIVND, per germline (reference sequence). The CDR3 coding sequence is TGTGCCAGTAGTATAGCCTCTACAGGGGGCTATGGCTACACCTTC. The encoded protein is CASSIASTGGYGYTF.

The chain has TRBV10-1 and TRBJ2-1; D call uncertain. V lost 2 bases, J lost 9 bases, and 5 bases lay in between. CDR1 and CDR2 (germline): WNHNN, SYGVQD (reference sequence). The CDR3 extends over 11 amino acids. The CDR3 sequence is CASSEKSEQFF. The CDR3 bases are TGCGCCAGCAGTGAGAAGAGTGAGCAGTTCTTC.

The V and J genes are TRBV2 and TRBJ2-3; 9 bases align to TRBD2. J lost 0 bases, V lost 3 bases, and 1 base had no gene match. Germline V gene sequence: CDR1 SNHLY, CDR2 FYNNEI. CDR3 length equals 15 residues. This CDR3 reads CASSDSGGSTDTQYF. The CDR3 DNA sequence: TGTGCCAGCAGTGATAGCGGGGGAAGCACAGATACGCAGTATTTT.

The rearrangement uses TRBV2 and TRBJ2-5; TRBD1 matches 8 bases. The V segment lost 5 bases and the J segment 5 bases; nucleotides outside the gene matches: 10. CDR1 SNHLY and CDR2 FYNNEI come from the germline V gene. CDR3 length equals 15 residues. The CDR3 region has the DNA TGTGCCAGCAGTTTTATTCGGACAGGGTCTGAGACCCAGTACTTC. It specifies CASSFIRTGSETQYF.

This clone was recorded once. The CDR3 here is CASSVTGFSYEQYF. The CDR3, as DNA: TGTGCCAGCAGCGTGACAGGATTCTCCTACGAGCAGTACTTC. The chain recombines TRBV9 with TRBJ2-7, with a possible D match to TRBD1 (6 bases). The CDR3 length is 14 residues. CDR1 is SGDLS and CDR2 is YYNGEE in the germline V gene. The V gene lost 2 bases and the J gene lost 0 bases, with 9 bases spanning the gap.

CDR3 amino acids: CRGDRVQPQHF. The CDR3 nucleotides are TGCAGGGGAGACAGGGTTCAGCCCCAGCATTTT. The V gene is TRBV20-1, the J gene TRBJ1-5; 7 nucleotides align to TRBD1. Per the germline V gene, CDR1 is DFQATT and CDR2 is SNEGSKA (reference sequence). This CDR3 region has 11 residues.

The chain couples TRBV27 to TRBJ2-5; 9 nucleotides line up with TRBD2. The CDR3 is made up of 16 amino acids. Per germline, CDR1 MNHEY and CDR2 SMNVEV (reference sequence). V shed 1 base and J 5 bases; nucleotides not matched to a gene: 8. CDR3 protein: CASSLLGGGAAETQYF. CDR3 coding DNA: TGTGCCAGCAGTTTATTAGGCGGGGGGGCAGCGGAGACCCAGTACTTC.

The rearrangement links TRBV7-2 to TRBJ1-1; D call uncertain. This CDR3 has 13 amino acids. Trimming cost V 4 bases and J 11 bases, with 17 bases left between them. Germline V gene data show CDR1 as SGHTA and CDR2 as FQGNSA. CDR3 region: CASSSTLLLGAFF. CDR3 in DNA: TGTGCCAGCAGCTCCACACTACTTCTGGGTGCTTTCTTT. The full variable domain, with the rest looked up from reference TRBV7-2 and TRBJ1-1, is GAGVSQSPSNKVTEKGKDVELRCDPISGHTALYWYRQSLGQGLEFLIYFQGNSAPDKSGLPSDRFSAERTGGSVSTLTIQRTQQEDSAVYLCASSSTLLLGAFFGQGTRLTVV.

The chain joins TRBV20-1 to TRBJ2-7, with a tentative D call TRBD2 (5 bases). The length of the CDR3 is 11 residues. Germline loops: CDR1 DFQATT, CDR2 SNEGSKA (reference sequence). Trimming removed 2 bases at V and 6 bases at J, with 8 bases between. The CDR3 loop reads CSARSRAEQYF. CDR3 DNA: TGCAGTGCTAGATCGCGGGCCGAGCAGTACTTC.